A single sample gave rise to the 18 T cell receptor beta chains below, sequenced in a study of Graves' ophthalmopathy and Graves' hyperthyroidism. The sequenced template was RNA, covering the TCR beta CDR3 region. Amplification began with first-round RT-PCR using HTBI primers, then second-round multiplex PCR was performed. TCRdb ran MiXCR on the multiplex PCR reads and lists one entry per CDR3 protein. This sample has about 480,000 distinct CDR3 sequences; under 15% occur once, and the top ten carry 9.8%. The sequenced material came from blood. All receptors come from a woman aged 25 to 39 with Graves' ophthalmopathy.

The chain links TRBV6-1 to TRBJ2-7, with D perhaps TRBD1 or TRBD2 (6 bases each). CDR3 length equals 14 residues. Trimming removed 6 bases at V and 2 bases at J, with 14 bases between. Looked up from germline, CDR1 is MNHNS and CDR2 is SASEGT. This CDR3 reads CASSFDRTTYEQYF. The CDR3 region has the DNA TGTGCCAGCAGCTTCGACAGGACTACCTACGAGCAGTACTTC.

Many counts were recorded for this clonotype. The V and J genes are TRBV10-2 and TRBJ1-5, with D tentatively TRBD1 (5 bases). The length of the CDR3 is 14 residues. Germline V gene sequence: CDR1 WSHSY, CDR2 SAAADI. V lost 8 bases and J lost 1, with 12 bases in between. The CDR3 DNA is TGCGCCAGCGGGACGGGTCAGAGCAATCAGCCCCAGCATTTT. It yields the protein CASGTGQSNQPQHF.

This clonotype has ten or more counts. The J gene is TRBJ1-1, the V gene TRBV19, with D hard to call. There are 14 residues in the CDR3. CDR1 is LNHDA and CDR2 is SQIVND in the germline V gene (reference sequence). V was trimmed by 5 bases and J by 0 bases, leaving 10 bases between them. CDR3 DNA: TGTGCCAGTAGTGATAAAAATATGAACACTGAAGCTTTCTTT. This sequence encodes CASSDKNMNTEAFF.

This clonotype occurred once. The chain employs TRBV6-9 and TRBJ2-7; no clear D. This CDR3 is built from 14 residues. Germline CDR1 reads MNHGY; CDR2 reads SVAAGI. Trimming shortened V by 4 bases and J by 4 bases, and 14 bases separated the two germline ends. The CDR3 region has the DNA TGTGCCAGCAGTTTGCCCGCCCAACATTACGAGCAGTACTTC. This codes for CASSLPAQHYEQYF.

This clonotype occurred many times. This rearrangement joins TRBV24-1 to TRBJ2-2; 9 positions agree with TRBD1. The germline CDR1 and CDR2 sequences are KGHDR and SFDVKD. J was trimmed by 6 bases and V by 4 bases; bases with no gene match: 11. The CDR3 is made up of 17 amino acids. The CDR3 DNA reads TGTGCCACCAGTGAACCGGACAGGGGAGGGAGTGCCGGGGAGCTGTTTTTT. Translating gives CATSEPDRGGSAGELFF.

The chain has TRBV12-3 or TRBV12-4 and TRBJ2-7, with a tentative D call TRBD2 (6 bases). The CDR3 sequence is 15 residues long. Trimming cost V 4 bases and J 1 base, with 14 bases left between them. In DNA, the CDR3 is TGTGCCAGCAGTTCGGAGGGAGTGGGTTCCTACGAGCAGTACTTC. Translating it yields CASSSEGVGSYEQYF.

This clonotype was counted between two and nine times. The J gene is TRBJ1-3, the V gene TRBV13; D may be TRBD1 (5 bases). Trimming pared 5 bases from V and 3 bases from J, leaving 11 bases between. The germline gives CDR1 PRHDT, CDR2 FYEKMQ (reference sequence). This CDR3 is 14 amino acids long. DNA for the CDR3: TGTGCCAGCAGCCCTGGGACGGATGGAAACACCATATATTTT. This encodes CASSPGTDGNTIYF.

Many counts were recorded for this clonotype. V gene TRBV6-5 combines with J gene TRBJ1-5; 8 nucleotides match TRBD1. Germline values: CDR1 MNHEY, CDR2 SVGAGI. CDR3 length: 17 residues. The junction had 12 bases not matched to a gene; V was cut back by 4 bases and J by 4 bases. The CDR3 DNA reads TGTGCCAGCAGTTGGGGTGGGACAGGAGGGTCAAATCAGCCCCAGCATTTT. This gives the protein CASSWGGTGGSNQPQHF.

CDR3 nucleotides: TGTGCCAGCAGCTCGGGACTAGCGATAACCTACGAGCAGTACTTC. Protein sequence: CASSSGLAITYEQYF. V gene TRBV7-6 combines with J gene TRBJ2-7; 10 bases agree with TRBD2. Germline V gene sequence: CDR1 SGHVS, CDR2 FNYEAQ. This CDR3 has 15 amino acids. V shed 4 bases and J 2 bases; nucleotides not matched to a gene: 5.

This clonotype occurred a few times. V is TRBV28 and J is TRBJ2-7; 9 bases align to TRBD2. The trim removed 4 bases at V and 0 bases at J, leaving 7 bases unmatched. Germline-derived CDR1 and CDR2 are MDHEN and SYDVKM. There are 16 residues in the CDR3. For the CDR3, the DNA is TGTGCCAGCAGTTGGGGCCTAGCGGGGTCCTCCTACGAGCAGTACTTC. Translated: CASSWGLAGSSYEQYF. Combining the CDR3 with reference TRBV28 and TRBJ2-7 gives the whole variable domain DVKVTQSSRYLVKRTGEKVFLECVQDMDHENMFWYRQDPGLGLRLIYFSYDVKMKEKGDIPEGYSVSREKKERFSLILESASTNQTSMYLCASSWGLAGSSYEQYFGPGTRLTVT.

The chain employs TRBV5-1 and TRBJ1-2; 7 bases map to TRBD1. The CDR3 runs to 15 residues. After removal of 1 base from V and 7 bases from J, the junction contained 10 bases not matched to a gene. Germline CDR1 is SGHRS and CDR2 is YFSETQ. In DNA, the CDR3 is TGCGCCAGCAGCTTGACAGGGGAATTTGGAACTGGCTACACCTTC. It is translated as CASSLTGEFGTGYTF.

This sequence joins TRBV20-1 and TRBJ1-1; D is uncertain. V lost 3 bases to trimming and J lost 3 bases, with 17 bases between them. Per germline, CDR1 DFQATT and CDR2 SNEGSKA (reference sequence). The CDR3 spans 15 residues. CDR3 DNA: TGCAGTGCTAGGATAGAGATGCGCGGGGACACTGAAGCTTTCTTT. Protein: CSARIEMRGDTEAFF.

This clonotype was counted many times. The gene calls are TRBV28 and TRBJ2-2; D is unresolved. CDR1 is MDHEN and CDR2 is SYDVKM in the germline V gene. V shed 6 bases and J shed 5 bases, with 13 bases lying between them. The CDR3 covers 14 residues. The CDR3 spells CASRMTLLTGELFF. As DNA, the CDR3 is TGTGCCAGCAGAATGACGCTCCTGACCGGGGAGCTGTTTTTT.

The rearrangement uses TRBV12-3 or TRBV12-4 and TRBJ1-2; D unclear. Trimming stripped 5 bases from V and 3 bases from J, with 16 bases between. The CDR3 contains 15 residues. CDR3: CASSPRASTDYGYTF. The CDR3 DNA reads as TGTGCCAGCAGTCCTAGGGCGTCAACCGACTATGGCTACACCTTC.

This clonotype came up a few times. A single base separates this from a much larger clone, so it may be a read error. V usage is TRBV6-1 and J usage is TRBJ1-1; a weak D match, TRBD1 (5 bases). CDR1 and CDR2 (germline): MNHNS, SASEGT. The CDR3 extends over 14 amino acids. CDR3 coding DNA: TGTGCCAGCAGCGTCCTGGGGCGAGGTACTGAAGCTTGCTTT. It translates to CASSVLGRGTEACF.

This clonotype came up many times. The chain joins TRBV28 to TRBJ2-7, with a weak D call TRBD2 (7 bases). Germline CDR1 is MDHEN and CDR2 is SYDVKM. The CDR3 is 12 residues long. Trimming removed 8 bases at V and 6 bases at J, with 14 bases between. The CDR3 region has the DNA TGTGCCAGCGGGGGGGCGTTGGGCGAGCAGTACTTC. Residues: CASGGALGEQYF.

This rearrangement joins TRBV24-1 to TRBJ2-7; 8 bases fit TRBD1. The CDR3 consists of 15 residues. The germline V gene encodes CDR1 KGHDR and CDR2 SFDVKD. The junction had 9 bases not matched to a gene; V was cut back by 4 bases and J by 5 bases. CDR3 DNA sequence: TGTGCCACCAGTGACGGGACAGGTAGGGCCGACGAGCAGTACTTC. Translation gives CATSDGTGRADEQYF.

This clonotype was observed many times. This rearrangement joins TRBV12-3 or TRBV12-4 to TRBJ1-5; D is possibly TRBD1 (6 bases). This CDR3 comprises 13 residues. Between the trimmed V and J ends, which lost 5 bases and 4 bases, there was a span of 9 bases. CDR3 in DNA: TGTGCCAGCAGTATGGACAGAAATCAGCCCCAGCATTTT. It yields the protein CASSMDRNQPQHF.